The source of this T cell receptor beta chain is a study of T cells in localized non-small cell lung cancer. Clones were sequenced by immunoSEQ multiplex PCR, and TCRdb holds only the in-frame ones, with some missing. This table has under 45,000 clones, around 83% appearing once. From germline, CDR1 is LGHNA and CDR2 YSLEER. This CDR3 is 15 amino acids long. V was trimmed by 0 bases and J by 3 bases, leaving 9 bases between them. This clonotype was obtained from a man aged 40 to 75 with stage II lung adenocarcinoma. V gene TRBV4-3 combines with J gene TRBJ2-1; D not resolved. The material was PBMCs, obtained before any cancer treatment. DNA for the CDR3: TGCGCCAGCAGCCAAGATGGCGGCCGCTACAATGAGCAGTTCTTC. Translating it yields CASSQDGGRYNEQFF.